A single sample is the source of the 30 T cell receptor beta chains below, sequenced in a study of OX40 agonist ivuxolimab in advanced cancers. Data came from immunoSEQ multiplex PCR; TCRdb stores just in-frame clones and leaves some out. Seen here are some 57,000 clones, approximately 81% observed once, and the top ten hold approximately 0.49%. Source: CD4+ or CD8+ T cells sorted from blood, taken in a trial of the OX40 agonist ivuxolimab. The receptor set was obtained from an adult with an advanced solid tumor such as melanoma, head and neck, liver or kidney cancer.

The table lists this clone with a few counts. V gene TRBV2 combines with J gene TRBJ2-3; TRBD2 agrees at 8 bases. The CDR3 has 14 amino acids. The V gene's germline CDR1 is SNHLY and CDR2 FYNNEI. V gave up 8 bases and J gave up 2 bases; unmatched junction bases: 6. The CDR3 here is CASAGGPYTDTQYF. The CDR3 bases are TGTGCCAGCGCGGGGGGACCCTACACAGATACGCAGTATTTT. The variable domain in full, with the rest retrieved from reference TRBV2 and TRBJ2-3, is EPEVTQTPSHQVTQMGQEVILRCVPISNHLYFYWYRQILGQKVEFLVSFYNNEISEKSEIFDDQFSVERPDGSNFTLKIRSTKLEDSAMYFCASAGGPYTDTQYFGPGTRLTVL.

DNA for the CDR3: TGTGCCAGCAGCTTAACATCAGGGGCCAACTATGGCTACACCTTC. Translated, it gives CASSLTSGANYGYTF. V usage is TRBV7-2 and J usage is TRBJ1-2; D may be TRBD1 (6 bases). The germline gives CDR1 SGHTA, CDR2 FQGNSA. With 2 bases removed from V and 2 bases from J, the gap between germline ends came to 12 bases. This CDR3 has 15 amino acids. Filled out from reference TRBV7-2 and TRBJ1-2, the complete variable domain reads GAGVSQSPSNKVTEKGKDVELRCDPISGHTALYWYRQSLGQGLEFLIYFQGNSAPDKSGLPSDRFSAERTGGSVSTLTIQRTQQEDSAVYLCASSLTSGANYGYTFGSGTRLTVV.

The chain employs TRBV30 and TRBJ2-1, with TRBD1 matching over 7 bases. Per the germline V gene, CDR1 is GTSNPN and CDR2 is SVGIG (reference sequence). The V segment lost 5 bases and the J segment 3 bases; nucleotides outside the gene matches: 7. This CDR3 has 14 amino acids. The CDR3 sequence is CAWDEGARYNEQFF. The CDR3, as DNA: TGTGCCTGGGATGAGGGGGCGCGCTACAATGAGCAGTTCTTC.

V is TRBV7-9 and J is TRBJ2-1; D call uncertain. There are 14 residues in the CDR3. Trimming stripped 3 bases from V and 7 bases from J, with 13 bases between. Germline V CDR1 and CDR2: SEHNR, FQNEAQ (reference sequence). CDR3 protein: CASSLVPEKNEQFF. CDR3 sequence (DNA): TGTGCCAGCAGCTTGGTTCCCGAAAAGAATGAGCAGTTCTTC. Filled out from reference TRBV7-9 and TRBJ2-1, the complete variable domain reads DTGVSQNPRHKITKRGQNVTFRCDPISEHNRLYWYRQTLGQGPEFLTYFQNEAQLEKSRLLSDRFSAERPKGSFSTLEIQRTEQGDSAMYLCASSLVPEKNEQFFGPGTRLTVL.

The chain joins TRBV5-1 to TRBJ2-7; D unclear. The V end lost 3 bases, the J end lost 0 bases, and 10 bases lay between the germline ends. Germline V CDR1 and CDR2: SGHRS, YFSETQ. This CDR3 is 14 amino acids long. The CDR3 sequence: CASSYGGSSYEQYF. CDR3 sequence (DNA): TGCGCCAGCAGCTACGGCGGAAGCTCCTACGAGCAGTACTTC.

The chain employs TRBV10-3 and TRBJ2-1; tentatively, D is TRBD2 (5 bases). Germline assignment: CDR1 ENHRY and CDR2 SYGVKD. This CDR3 region has 11 residues. V shed 6 bases and J shed 5 bases, with 5 bases lying between them. CDR3 DNA: TGTGCCATCAGGACTAACAATGAGCAGTTCTTC. Translation gives CAIRTNNEQFF.

The gene calls are TRBV5-1 and TRBJ2-7; TRBD2 aligns across 12 bases. V lost 2 bases, J lost 7 bases, and 1 base stayed unmatched. This CDR3 has 13 amino acids. Germline CDR1 and CDR2: SGHRS and YFSETQ. The CDR3 DNA reads TGCGCCAGCAGCTTCGGACTAGCGGGGGAGCAGTACTTC. Its translation: CASSFGLAGEQYF.

The CDR3 region is CASSLAGSQETQYF. The DNA for the CDR3 is TGCGCCAGCAGCTTGGCCGGGTCCCAAGAGACCCAGTACTTC. The chain has TRBV5-1 and TRBJ2-5, with unresolved D. Trimming stripped 0 bases from V and 1 base from J, with 7 bases between. This CDR3 is 14 amino acids long. Germline V CDR1 and CDR2: SGHRS, YFSETQ.

V gene TRBV10-2 combines with J gene TRBJ2-7; D gene ambiguous. V was pared by 8 bases and J by 3 bases, with 11 bases between. Germline CDR1 is WSHSY and CDR2 is SAAADI. The CDR3 spans 12 residues. Here the CDR3 reads CASSEKVYEQYF. In DNA form, the CDR3 reads TGCGCCAGCTCAGAGAAGGTCTACGAGCAGTACTTC.

This clone was seen only a few times. The chain couples TRBV19 to TRBJ1-1; weak D call: TRBD1 (5 bases). The CDR3 is made up of 13 amino acids. V dropped 4 bases and J dropped 5 bases, with 11 bases sitting between them. Germline CDR1 LNHDA, CDR2 SQIVND (reference sequence). Here the CDR3 DNA reads TGTGCCAGTAGTAGGGACCGCGAAACTGAAGCTTTCTTT. As protein: CASSRDRETEAFF.

The chain joins TRBV29-1 to TRBJ1-1; possible D gene TRBD1, 5 bases. There are 13 residues in the CDR3. CDR1 and CDR2 from the germline V gene are SQVTM and ANQGSEA. V was trimmed by 6 bases and J by 1 base, leaving 12 bases between them. In DNA form, the CDR3 reads TGCAGCGTGGGGGAGGGTCCGAACACTGAAGCTTTCTTT. Its translation: CSVGEGPNTEAFF.

The chain couples TRBV7-9 to TRBJ2-5, with D perhaps assigned TRBD1 or TRBD2 (5 bases each). This CDR3 region has 14 residues. Per germline, CDR1 SEHNR and CDR2 FQNEAQ (reference sequence). V lost 11 bases and J 2 bases, leaving 18 bases between the germline ends. The CDR3 region is CAGGGETGQETQYF. The CDR3 DNA follows: TGTGCCGGGGGTGGAGAAACAGGTCAAGAGACCCAGTACTTC.

The chain recombines TRBV7-8 with TRBJ2-1, with no clear D. The ends were cut back, 2 bases at V and 6 bases at J, with 11 bases in the middle. Per germline, CDR1 SGHVS and CDR2 FQNEAQ. The CDR3 length is 14 residues. This CDR3 reads CASSLWKTGNEQFF. For the CDR3, the DNA is TGTGCCAGCAGCTTATGGAAAACGGGCAATGAGCAGTTCTTC.

The chain couples TRBV5-5 to TRBJ2-3; 8 nucleotides align to TRBD2. The CDR3 runs to 14 residues. V was clipped by 2 bases and J by 4 bases; unmatched bases: 3. Germline CDR1 reads SGHKS; CDR2 reads YYEKEE (reference sequence). CDR3 residues: CASSFGLAADTQYF. The DNA for the CDR3 is TGTGCCAGCAGCTTCGGACTAGCCGCAGATACGCAGTATTTT.

As DNA, the CDR3 is TGTGCCAGCAGCTTAATGGGAGAGACCCAGTACTTC. This encodes CASSLMGETQYF. This chain joins TRBV7-9 and TRBJ2-5; D uncertain. CDR3 size: 12 residues. V shed 2 bases and J shed 4 bases, with 5 bases lying between them. CDR1 and CDR2 from the germline V gene are SEHNR and FQNEAQ (reference sequence).

The chain couples TRBV29-1 to TRBJ1-2; 9 positions match TRBD1. V was clipped by 1 base and J by 7 bases; unmatched bases: 10. This CDR3 contains 15 residues. CDR1 and CDR2 (germline): SQVTM, ANQGSEA. DNA of the CDR3: TGCAGCGTTGAAGCGGGCCTGGACAGGGGAGGTGGCTACACCTTC. This gives the protein CSVEAGLDRGGGYTF.

CDR3 protein: CASSLVGAISGNTIYF. CDR3 sequence (DNA): TGTGCCAGCAGCTTAGTCGGGGCCATCTCTGGAAACACCATATATTTT. The gene calls are TRBV7-2 and TRBJ1-3, with a tentative D call TRBD1 (5 bases). The V gene lost 1 base and the J gene lost 0 bases, with 10 bases spanning the gap. Germline CDR1 SGHTA, CDR2 FQGNSA. The CDR3 length is 16 residues.

CDR3 residues: CASRRGQNSYEQYF. In nucleotides, the CDR3 is TGTGCCAGCAGAAGGGGGCAGAACTCCTACGAGCAGTACTTC. V is TRBV6-1 and J is TRBJ2-7, with 7 positions matching TRBD1. The CDR3 totals 14 residues. With V trimmed by 6 bases and J by 0 bases, 5 bases remained unmatched. Germline values: CDR1 MNHNS, CDR2 SASEGT.

V and J are TRBV18 and TRBJ1-1, with 8 bases matching TRBD1. Germline values: CDR1 KGHSH, CDR2 LQKENI. Trimming took 3 bases from V and 4 from J; bases not matched to a gene: 4. The CDR3 is 14 amino acids. The CDR3 spells CASSPWTGSTEAFF. CDR3 DNA sequence: TGTGCCAGCTCACCTTGGACAGGGAGCACTGAAGCTTTCTTT.

V and J are TRBV5-4 and TRBJ1-5, with a weak D call TRBD1 (6 bases). The CDR3 consists of 17 residues. Germline assignment: CDR1 SGHNT and CDR2 YYREEE (reference sequence). V dropped 4 bases and J dropped 5 bases, with 22 bases sitting between them. The CDR3, as DNA: TGTGCCAGCAGCCACCAACAGGAGGGAGGGGGGTATCAGCCCCAGCATTTT. Its protein is CASSHQQEGGGYQPQHF.

This clone appeared a single time. The chain has TRBV30 and TRBJ2-4; 8 positions agree with TRBD1. Looked up from germline, CDR1 is GTSNPN and CDR2 is SVGIG (reference sequence). The CDR3 has 15 residues. V shed 7 bases, J shed 10 bases, and the junction held 18 bases outside the gene matches. This CDR3 reads CAYSGGGQGRGIQYF. In nucleotides, the CDR3 is TGTGCCTACTCCGGAGGCGGACAGGGCAGAGGTATTCAGTACTTC. Together with reference TRBV30 and TRBJ2-4, the CDR3 gives the full variable domain: SQTIHQWPATLVQPVGSPLSLECTVEGTSNPNLYWYRQAAGRGLQLLFYSVGIGQISSEVPQNLSASRPQDRQFILSSKKLLLSDSGFYLCAYSGGGQGRGIQYFGAGTRLSVL.

This clone was detected once. Written as DNA, the CDR3 is TGTGCCAGCTCACCCACGACAGGTTCAGATACGCAGTATTTT. This sequence encodes CASSPTTGSDTQYF. The chain employs TRBV18 and TRBJ2-3, with D perhaps matching TRBD1 (6 bases). Germline V CDR1 and CDR2: KGHSH, LQKENI. V lost 3 bases and J lost 4, with 11 bases in between. The CDR3 consists of 14 residues.

The chain joins TRBV18 to TRBJ2-5; D gene unclear. The length of the CDR3 is 12 residues. From germline, CDR1 is KGHSH and CDR2 LQKENI. Trimming stripped 6 bases from V and 5 bases from J, with 10 bases between. DNA of the CDR3: TGTGCCAGCTCCCTCGAAGGCGAGACCCAGTACTTC. This codes for CASSLEGETQYF.

The chain links TRBV19 to TRBJ1-1; no definite D call. V lost 3 bases to trimming and J lost 7 bases, with 18 bases between them. Germline CDR1 reads LNHDA; CDR2 reads SQIVND (reference sequence). CDR3 length: 15 residues. The CDR3 bases are TGTGCCAGTAGTATGATCCTAGGAGCCGGCGGTGAAGCTTTCTTT. Amino acids: CASSMILGAGGEAFF.

This rearrangement joins TRBV7-2 to TRBJ1-1; no reliable D call. V was trimmed by 2 bases and J by 5 bases, leaving 6 bases between them. The CDR3 is 12 amino acids. The germline CDR1 and CDR2 sequences are SGHTA and FQGNSA. DNA of the CDR3: TGTGCCAGCAGCTTATCAGTGACTGAAGCTTTCTTT. Encoded protein: CASSLSVTEAFF.

The V and J genes are TRBV28 and TRBJ2-3; D gene unclear. The CDR3 spans 13 residues. The ends were cut back, 5 bases at V and 5 bases at J, with 11 bases in the middle. CDR1 is MDHEN and CDR2 is SYDVKM in the germline V gene. The CDR3 bases are TGTGCCAGCAGTCCAACGTCGGGAGATACGCAGTATTTT. This sequence encodes CASSPTSGDTQYF.

This chain uses TRBV5-1 with TRBJ2-7, with 12 bases fitting TRBD2. Per germline, CDR1 SGHRS and CDR2 YFSETQ. The CDR3 is made up of 15 amino acids. The V and J ends lost 3 bases and 3 bases, in that order; junction bases with no gene match: 4. The CDR3 sequence is CASSSGLAGYYEQYF. The CDR3, as DNA: TGCGCCAGCAGCTCCGGACTAGCGGGATACTACGAGCAGTACTTC. The whole variable domain, filled in from reference TRBV5-1 and TRBJ2-7, reads KAGVTQTPRYLIKTRGQQVTLSCSPISGHRSVSWYQQTPGQGLQFLFEYFSETQRNKGNFPGRFSGRQFSNSRSEMNVSTLELGDSALYLCASSSGLAGYYEQYFGPGTRLTVT.

The genes are TRBV19 and TRBJ2-5; weak D call: TRBD1 (5 bases). Germline V gene lookup returns CDR1 LNHDA and CDR2 SQIVND (reference sequence). Trimming took off 0 bases at V and 10 bases at J, with 12 bases between the two ends. The CDR3 is made up of 13 amino acids. The CDR3 protein is CASSIEDQRGQYF. The CDR3 DNA reads TGTGCCAGTAGTATAGAGGACCAAAGGGGCCAGTACTTC.

This clone appeared a single time. The chain couples TRBV11-3 to TRBJ2-2, with unresolved D. CDR1 and CDR2 (germline): SGHNT, YENEEA. Trimming removed 0 bases at V and 0 bases at J, with 8 bases between. The CDR3 extends over 16 amino acids. CDR3 sequence reads: CASSLETAPNTGELFF. CDR3 DNA: TGTGCCAGCAGCTTAGAAACAGCCCCGAACACCGGGGAGCTGTTTTTT.

V and J are TRBV14 and TRBJ1-4, with D maybe TRBD1 (6 bases). V lost 4 bases and J 4 bases, leaving 16 bases between the germline ends. This CDR3 is 16 amino acids long. CDR1 SGHDN and CDR2 FVKESK come from the germline V gene. DNA for the CDR3: TGTGCCAGCAGCCGCATGATACAGGGTTTTAATGAAAAACTGTTTTTT. The encoded protein is CASSRMIQGFNEKLFF.